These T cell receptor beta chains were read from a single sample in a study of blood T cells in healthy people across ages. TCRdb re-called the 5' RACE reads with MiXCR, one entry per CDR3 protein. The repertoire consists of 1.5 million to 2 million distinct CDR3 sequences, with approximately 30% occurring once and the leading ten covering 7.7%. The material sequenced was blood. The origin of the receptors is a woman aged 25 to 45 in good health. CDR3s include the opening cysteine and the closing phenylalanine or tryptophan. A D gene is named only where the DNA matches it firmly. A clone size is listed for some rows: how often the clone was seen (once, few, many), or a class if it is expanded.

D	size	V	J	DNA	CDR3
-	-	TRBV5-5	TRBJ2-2	TGTGCCAGCAGCTCGCATTGGGCCGGGGAGCTGTTTTTT	CASSSHWAGELFF
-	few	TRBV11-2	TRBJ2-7	TGTGCCAGCAGCTTAAGTCAGGATTTGGAGCAGTACTTC	CASSLSQDLEQYF
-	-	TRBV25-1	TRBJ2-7	TGTGCCAGTGACGACTCCTACGAGCGGTACTTC	CASDDSYERYF
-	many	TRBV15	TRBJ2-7	TGTGCCACCAGCTCAGCTTGGTCCGAAAGGGGTTACGAGCAGTACTTC	CATSSAWSERGYEQYF
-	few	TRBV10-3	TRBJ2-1	TGTGCCATCAGTGGAATACCGGGATCACGCCTAAATGAGCAGTTCTTC	CAISGIPGSRLNEQFF
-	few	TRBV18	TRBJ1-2	TGTGCCAGCTCACCGGACACCATAACTAACTATGGCTACACCTTC	CASSPDTITNYGYTF
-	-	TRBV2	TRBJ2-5	TGTGCCAGCACCCCGGCGGGGGAGACCCAGTACTTC	CASTPAGETQYF
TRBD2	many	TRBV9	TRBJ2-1	TGTGCCAGCAGTGTGCGGGAGGGCAGCAATGAGCAGTTCTTC	CASSVREGSNEQFF
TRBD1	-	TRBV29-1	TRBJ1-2	TGCAGCGTCCTGCCCGGGACAGGGAGTTATGGCTACACCTTC	CSVLPGTGSYGYTF
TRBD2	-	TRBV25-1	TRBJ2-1	TGTGCCAGCAGTGTAGCGGGGGGGCCGGATGAGCAGTTCTTC	CASSVAGGPDEQFF
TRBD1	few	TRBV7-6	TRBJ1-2	TGTGCCAGTAGCCCACGCGGCACAGGGGCGGGAGGGGGCTACACCTTC	CASSPRGTGAGGGYTF
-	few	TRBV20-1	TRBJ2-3	TGCAGTGCTAGACCGCAGGATACGCAGTATTTT	CSARPQDTQYF
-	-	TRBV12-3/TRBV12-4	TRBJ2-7	TGTGCCAGCAGTTTATATGGGTCAGACTCCGAGCAGTACTTC	CASSLYGSDSEQYF
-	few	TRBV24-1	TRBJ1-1	TGTGCCTCCCCCGGGCCACAAGACACTGAAGCTTTCTTT	CASPGPQDTEAFF
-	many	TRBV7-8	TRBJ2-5	TGTGCCAGCAGCCCGGACGGGGTTCAAGAGACCCAGTACTTC	CASSPDGVQETQYF
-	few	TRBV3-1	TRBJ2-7	TGTGCCAGCAGCCATGCCGGATACGAGCAGTACTTC	CASSHAGYEQYF
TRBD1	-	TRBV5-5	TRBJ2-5	TGTGCCAGCAGCTTGATCAGGTCGACAGGGGGGCAAGAGACCCAGTACTTC	CASSLIRSTGGQETQYF
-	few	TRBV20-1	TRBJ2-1	TGCAGTGCCGCTACACCGGACAGTTCCTTCGCCAATGAGCAGTTCTTC	CSAATPDSSFANEQFF
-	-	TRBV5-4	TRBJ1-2	TGTGCCAGCAGCAAACAAGTGGACTATGGCTACACCTTC	CASSKQVDYGYTF
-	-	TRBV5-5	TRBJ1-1	TGTGCCAGCAGCCCCGGGGAGGGGGGCGTCGCTTTCTTT	CASSPGEGGVAFF
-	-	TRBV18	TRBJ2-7	TGTGCCAGCTCAGGGCAGGGAGTCTACAATGAGCAGTACTTC	CASSGQGVYNEQYF
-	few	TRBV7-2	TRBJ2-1	TGTGCCAGCAGCTTAGACTTACAGGTGGGGAATGAGCAGTTCTTC	CASSLDLQVGNEQFF
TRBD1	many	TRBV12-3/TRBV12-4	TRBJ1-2	TGTGCCAGCAGAAGGGACAGTTATGGCTACACCTTC	CASRRDSYGYTF
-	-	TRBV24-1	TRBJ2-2	TGTGCCACCAGTGGCTCGGGCGGCACCGGGGAGCTGTTTTTT	CATSGSGGTGELFF
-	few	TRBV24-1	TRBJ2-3	TGTGCCACCAGTGACCCCCAAGGGACAGATACGCAGTATTTT	CATSDPQGTDTQYF
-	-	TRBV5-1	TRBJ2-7	TGCGTCAGCCGGGATACCGCAGACGTGCAGTACTTC	CVSRDTADVQYF
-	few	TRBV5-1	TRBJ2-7	TGCGCCAGCAGCATAACAAGGGGGTCCTACGAGCAGTACTTC	CASSITRGSYEQYF
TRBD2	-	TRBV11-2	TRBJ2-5	TGTGCCAGCACCCTGGGACTAGCGGGAGAAAGATTGGAGACCCAGTACTTC	CASTLGLAGERLETQYF
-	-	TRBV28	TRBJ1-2	TGTGCCAGCAGTCCGGATCAGGGCTCCTATGGCTACACCTTC	CASSPDQGSYGYTF
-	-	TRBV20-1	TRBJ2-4	TGCAGTGTAACGAGGGGGAGAAGCAAAAACATTCAGTACTTC	CSVTRGRSKNIQYF
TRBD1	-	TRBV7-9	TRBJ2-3	TGTGCCGGCAGCTTAGGGGCAGGGGGACCAGATACGCAGTATTTT	CAGSLGAGGPDTQYF
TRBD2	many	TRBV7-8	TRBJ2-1	TGTGCCAGCACCCAAGCGGGGAATGAGCAGTTCTTC	CASTQAGNEQFF
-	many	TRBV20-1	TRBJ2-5	TGCAGTGCTAGAGAAGGGTCAGGCCAAGAGACCCAGTACTTC	CSAREGSGQETQYF
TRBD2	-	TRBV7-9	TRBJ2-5	TGTGCCAGCAGCTTGTTTATAGCGGGTACCGGTCGGCCTATCCAAGAGACCCAGTACTTC	CASSLFIAGTGRPIQETQYF
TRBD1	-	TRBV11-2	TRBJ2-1	TGTGCCAGCAGCTCCCGCGACCGACAGGGGTTTAGTGAGCAGTTCTTC	CASSSRDRQGFSEQFF
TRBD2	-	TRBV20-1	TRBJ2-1	TGCAGTGCTAGCAGCACTAGCGGGAGGAGTGAGCAGTTCTTC	CSASSTSGRSEQFF
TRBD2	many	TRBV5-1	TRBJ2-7	TGCGCCAGCAGCTCCTCCGGGACTAGCGGCTACGAGCAGTACTTC	CASSSSGTSGYEQYF
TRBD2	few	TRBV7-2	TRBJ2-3	TGTGCCAGCAGCCACCCACTAGCGGGAGGTAGAGATACGCAGTATTTT	CASSHPLAGGRDTQYF
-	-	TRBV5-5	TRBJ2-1	TGTGCCAGCAGCTTGGAAAGGGTCTACAATGAGCAGTTCTTC	CASSLERVYNEQFF
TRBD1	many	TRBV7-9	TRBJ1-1	TGTGCCAGCAGGACCGGGACAGGGGACACTGAAGCTTTCTTT	CASRTGTGDTEAFF
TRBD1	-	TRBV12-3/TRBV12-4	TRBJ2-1	TGTGCCAGCAGACATACGGACAGGAATGAGCAGTTCTTC	CASRHTDRNEQFF
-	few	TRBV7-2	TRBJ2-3	TGTGCCAGCAGCATCTCCACCGCCAACACGCAGTATTTT	CASSISTANTQYF
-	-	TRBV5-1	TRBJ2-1	TGCGCCAGCAGCTTGGTGCCCGGGCCCTCCTACAATGAGCAGTTCTTC	CASSLVPGPSYNEQFF
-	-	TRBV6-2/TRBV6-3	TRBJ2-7	TGTGCCAGCAGTTACTCGATGGGGAGAACCTCCTACGAGCAGTACTTC	CASSYSMGRTSYEQYF
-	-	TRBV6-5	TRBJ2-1	TGTGCCAGCATCAACTCGGGACCCAAAAAAAACAATGAGCAGTTCTTC	CASINSGPKKNNEQFF
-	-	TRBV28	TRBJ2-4	TGTGCCAGCAGTTCATTTGGGGGGTCCAAAAACATTCAGTACTTC	CASSSFGGSKNIQYF
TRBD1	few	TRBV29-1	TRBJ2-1	TGCAGCGTGGACACAGGGGGAGGAGTTAGGAATGGGCAGTTCTTC	CSVDTGGGVRNGQFF
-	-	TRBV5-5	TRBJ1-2	TGTGCCAGCAGCTTGGGCGGGTTTCTCGGTGGCTACACCTTC	CASSLGGFLGGYTF